This TCR beta chain was identified during a study of shared T cell receptors in the human thymus. TCRdb keeps only in-frame clones here, not all; method: immunoSEQ multiplex PCR. Of 700,000 or so clones listed, 80% to 90% are singletons. The CDR3 spans 15 residues. Germline V gene lookup returns CDR1 ENHRY and CDR2 SYGVKD. Deletions cut 10 bases from V and 6 bases from J, with 23 bases between. These same data were also listed under a study on human thymus T cells. This second report adds: Corrective surgery for congenital heart defects was being performed on the healthy Finnish infants who were the donors. Thymic tissue was derived from resections collected during corrective heart surgery. The authors found apparently biased V and J gene usage in thymic and blood repertoires. Related research described strongly overlapping thymic repertoires in unrelated people.

The chain recombines TRBV10-3 with TRBJ2-3, with a tentative D call TRBD1 (6 bases). The sample comprised thymocytes. This clonotype was sampled from a girl under three years old with a congenital heart defect. Here the CDR3 reads CATKTGLKSPDTQYF. The CDR3 DNA is TGTGCCACCAAAACAGGGTTAAAGTCGCCGGATACGCAGTATTTT.